Presented here are 3 T cell receptor beta chains from one specimen sequenced in a study of breast tumors, draining lymph nodes, adjacent tissues. MiXCR, run by TCRdb on the multiplex PCR reads, gives a single entry per CDR3 protein. The table has 20,000 to 25,000 distinct CDR3 sequences, around 50% seen once; the top ten hold roughly an eighth. Sequenced: breast tumor tissue. These TCRs come from a female donor with breast cancer. Some clones in this sample may be carry-over from other donors' samples.

This chain links TRBV7-9 with TRBJ1-6; D not certain. Germline loops: CDR1 SEHNR, CDR2 FQNEAQ (reference sequence). The ends were cut back, 6 bases at V and 9 bases at J, with 21 bases in the middle. The CDR3 spans 16 residues. DNA for the CDR3: TGTGCCAGCAGTTACACCCGAGGCTCAGGCGGTTCACCCCTCCACTTT. The encoded protein is CASSYTRGSGGSPLHF.

This clonotype was observed a single time. The rearrangement joins TRBV25-1 to TRBJ1-2, with D possibly matching TRBD1 (6 bases). The CDR3 sequence is 13 residues long. Germline V gene sequence: CDR1 MGHDK, CDR2 SYGVNS. Between the trimmed V and J ends, which lost 3 bases and 5 bases, there was a span of 10 bases. For the CDR3, the DNA is TGTGCCAGCAGTGATTTTGGACAGTATGGCTACACCTTC. Protein product: CASSDFGQYGYTF.

This clonotype was found many times. This chain uses TRBV5-8 with TRBJ2-6; D not certain. CDR3 size: 15 residues. The ends were cut back, 0 bases at V and 1 base at J, with 5 bases in the middle. Germline CDR1 SGHTS, CDR2 YDEGEE. The CDR3 protein is CASSLETSGANVLTF. The CDR3 coding sequence is TGTGCCAGCAGCTTGGAGACTTCTGGGGCCAACGTCCTGACTTTC.